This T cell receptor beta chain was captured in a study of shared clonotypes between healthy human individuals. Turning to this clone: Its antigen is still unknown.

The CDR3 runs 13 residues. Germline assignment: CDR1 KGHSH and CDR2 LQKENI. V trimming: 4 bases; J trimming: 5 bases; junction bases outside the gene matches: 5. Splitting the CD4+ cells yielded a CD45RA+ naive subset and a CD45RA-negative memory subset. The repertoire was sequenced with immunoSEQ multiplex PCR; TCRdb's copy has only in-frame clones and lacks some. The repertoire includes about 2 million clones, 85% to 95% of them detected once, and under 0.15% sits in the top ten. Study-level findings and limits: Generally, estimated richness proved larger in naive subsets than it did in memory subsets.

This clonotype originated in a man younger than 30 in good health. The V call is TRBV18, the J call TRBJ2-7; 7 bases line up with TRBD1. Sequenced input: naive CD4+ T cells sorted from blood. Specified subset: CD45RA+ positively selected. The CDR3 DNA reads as TGTGCCAGCTCACTCAACAGGGGCGACGAGCAGTACTTC. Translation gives CASSLNRGDEQYF.